The 22 T cell receptor beta chains listed next were all sequenced from one sample in a study of CD8+ T cells in alopecia areata (dated by TCRdb to the late 2010s). The library was built by means of the immunoSEQ multiplex PCR assay. RNA was extracted from all samples and reverse transcribed into cDNA, which served as template for TCR sequencing. TCRdb took this table from immuneACCESS and kept in-frame rearrangements with V and J called. Such tables lack part of the clones; where checked against another copy, unresolved V genes explain under half of the gap, and the rest is unexplained. The sample table contains about 140,000 clones; only one count was recorded for approximately 90% of them. 13% of the sample comes from the top ten. The sample's time point label, decoded: about four weeks on oral tofacitinib. This specimen's treatment or condition label, interpreted: oral pan-JAK inhibitor, 5-10 mg twice daily.

This material consisted of CD8+ T cells sorted from blood, taken at week 4, from a patient treated with tofacitinib. The receptor source for this set is a human donor with alopecia areata.

V usage is TRBV2 and J usage is TRBJ2-7; 7 bases map to TRBD2. CDR1 and CDR2 from the germline V gene are SNHLY and FYNNEI. CDR3 length equals 12 residues. V was pared by 5 bases and J by 5 bases, with 3 bases of the junction left unmatched. In DNA, the CDR3 is TGTGCCAGCAGTTCTAGCGGCCACGAGCAGTACTTC. Translated: CASSSSGHEQYF.

CDR3 sequence: CASSFGQGSNEQFF. The CDR3 DNA sequence: TGTGCCAGCAGCTTCGGACAGGGGTCCAATGAGCAGTTCTTC. The chain employs TRBV5-4 and TRBJ2-1, with 9 bases that match TRBD1. V gave up 2 bases and J gave up 6 bases; unmatched junction bases: 3. CDR1 and CDR2 from the germline V gene are SGHNT and YYREEE (reference sequence). The CDR3 consists of 14 residues.

The rearrangement links TRBV5-1 to TRBJ2-7, with D possibly matching TRBD2 (6 bases). Deletions cut 4 bases from V and 2 bases from J, with 22 bases between. CDR3 length: 17 residues. Germline loops: CDR1 SGHRS, CDR2 YFSETQ. The CDR3 loop reads CASSLAWVAETPYEQYF. The CDR3 nucleotides read TGCGCCAGCAGCCTGGCCTGGGTAGCGGAGACTCCCTACGAGCAGTACTTC.

The rearrangement joins TRBV29-1 to TRBJ2-7; 7 bases match TRBD1. The CDR3 totals 16 residues. Germline CDR1 is SQVTM and CDR2 is ANQGSEA. After removal of 1 base from V and 0 bases from J, the junction contained 9 bases not matched to a gene. CDR3 coding DNA: TGCAGCGTTGAAGGGCTGAGGACAGGCAGCTCCTACGAGCAGTACTTC. Protein sequence: CSVEGLRTGSSYEQYF.

V usage is TRBV7-9 and J usage is TRBJ2-7, with a possible D match to TRBD2 (6 bases). The CDR3 has 12 residues. Trimming shortened V by 2 bases and J by 10 bases, and 12 bases separated the two germline ends. Germline lookup yields CDR1 SEHNR and CDR2 FQNEAQ (reference sequence). The CDR3 loop is CASSLNPGEQYF. The CDR3 DNA reads as TGTGCCAGCAGCTTAAATCCGGGGGAACAGTACTTC.

The V and J genes are TRBV27 and TRBJ1-5, with D unclear. Per germline, CDR1 MNHEY and CDR2 SMNVEV (reference sequence). Trimming shortened V by 3 bases and J by 6 bases, and 15 bases separated the two germline ends. There are 15 residues in the CDR3. The CDR3: CASSLAGSVSQPQHF. For the CDR3, the DNA is TGTGCCAGCAGTTTGGCGGGGTCAGTTTCTCAGCCCCAGCATTTT.

The chain is built from TRBV4-1 and TRBJ1-4; 10 nucleotides line up with TRBD1. V trimming: 4 bases; J trimming: 5 bases; junction bases outside the gene matches: 16. The CDR3 covers 19 residues. Germline CDR1 MGHRA, CDR2 YSYEKL. The CDR3 reads CASSLPDGTGDALNEKLFF. For the CDR3, the DNA is TGCGCCAGCAGCCTTCCCGACGGGACAGGGGATGCACTGAATGAAAAACTGTTTTTT.

The CDR3 DNA reads TGTGCCTGGAGTGTGGGACTAGGGCAGGTCGCTACGCAGTATTTT. This gives the protein CAWSVGLGQVATQYF. This rearrangement joins TRBV30 to TRBJ2-3; 8 bases align to TRBD2. The V and J ends lost 0 bases and 8 bases, in that order; junction bases with no gene match: 10. CDR3 length equals 15 residues. Germline V lookup: CDR1 GTSNPN, CDR2 SVGIG (reference sequence).

The chain couples TRBV30 to TRBJ2-2; D gene uncertain. Germline assignment: CDR1 GTSNPN and CDR2 SVGIG (reference sequence). CDR3 length: 15 residues. With 1 base removed from V and 1 base from J, the gap between germline ends came to 10 bases. In DNA, the CDR3 is TGTGCCTGGAGTGGTGTAGCTCTGAACACCGGGGAGCTGTTTTTT. This codes for CAWSGVALNTGELFF. Based on the CDR3 plus reference TRBV30 and TRBJ2-2, the full variable domain is SQTIHQWPATLVQPVGSPLSLECTVEGTSNPNLYWYRQAAGRGLQLLFYSVGIGQISSEVPQNLSASRPQDRQFILSSKKLLLSDSGFYLCAWSGVALNTGELFFGEGSRLTVL.

The CDR3 sequence is CSVGPGPLTDTQYF. As DNA, the CDR3 is TGCAGCGTTGGGCCAGGGCCGCTTACAGATACGCAGTATTTT. The V call is TRBV29-1, the J call TRBJ2-3; a weak D match, TRBD1 (5 bases). V lost 4 bases and J 3 bases, leaving 14 bases between the germline ends. The germline V gene has CDR1 SQVTM and CDR2 ANQGSEA. The CDR3 runs to 14 residues.

The V call is TRBV14, the J call TRBJ1-5, with D unresolved. Germline V gene lookup returns CDR1 SGHDN and CDR2 FVKESK. CDR3 size: 16 residues. Between the trimmed V and J ends, which lost 2 bases and 0 bases, there was a span of 11 bases. The CDR3 DNA follows: TGTGCCAGCAGCCAACTCAGTCACGATAGCAATCAGCCCCAGCATTTT. Translating it yields CASSQLSHDSNQPQHF.

V is TRBV13 and J is TRBJ2-5, with TRBD2 matching 13 bases. Per the germline V gene, CDR1 is PRHDT and CDR2 is FYEKMQ (reference sequence). V lost 1 base and J lost 1; bases outside the gene matches: 6. CDR3 length: 18 amino acids. CDR3 in amino acids: CASSLEPGLAGAQETQYF. In DNA form, the CDR3 reads TGTGCCAGCAGCTTAGAGCCCGGACTAGCGGGAGCCCAAGAGACCCAGTACTTC.

The rearrangement links TRBV11-2 to TRBJ1-2; possibly TRBD1 for D (5 bases). CDR1 SGHAT and CDR2 FQNNGV come from the germline V gene. V was cut by 1 base and J by 4 bases, with 10 bases left in between. The CDR3 covers 14 residues. In DNA, the CDR3 is TGTGCCAGCAGCTTAGGGGGCTCCTTCTATGGCTACACCTTC. Translating gives CASSLGGSFYGYTF.

This clone was recorded only once. The rearrangement uses TRBV4-1 and TRBJ2-7; 9 nucleotides match TRBD2. V shed 3 bases, J shed 2 bases, and the junction held 5 bases outside the gene matches. This CDR3 region has 15 residues. The V gene's germline CDR1 is MGHRA and CDR2 YSYEKL. CDR3 sequence (DNA): TGCGCCAGCAGCCAGGCGACTAGCGGACCCTACGAGCAGTACTTC. Amino acid sequence: CASSQATSGPYEQYF.

The chain joins TRBV13 to TRBJ2-1; D possibly matches TRBD1 or TRBD2 (5 bases each). V was trimmed by 0 bases and J by 9 bases, leaving 18 bases between them. From germline, CDR1 is PRHDT and CDR2 FYEKMQ (reference sequence). There are 16 residues in the CDR3. Here the CDR3 reads CASSLGEVGTWGEQFF. CDR3 DNA: TGTGCCAGCAGCTTAGGGGAGGTGGGGACCTGGGGTGAGCAGTTCTTC.

The chain carries TRBV7-9 and TRBJ2-6; D may be TRBD2 (6 bases). Trimming pared 4 bases from V and 1 base from J, leaving 17 bases between. The CDR3 contains 18 residues. Per germline, CDR1 SEHNR and CDR2 FQNEAQ (reference sequence). In nucleotides, the CDR3 is TGTGCCAGCAGCTATCCGGGACTCGGGGAATCTGGGGCCAACGTCCTGACTTTC. Protein: CASSYPGLGESGANVLTF.

The V and J genes are TRBV5-1 and TRBJ2-7, with D hard to call. V lost 4 bases and J lost 1, with 3 bases in between. Germline loops: CDR1 SGHRS, CDR2 YFSETQ. The CDR3 length is 11 residues. The CDR3 protein is CASSISYEQYF. The CDR3 DNA follows: TGCGCCAGCAGCATTTCCTACGAGCAGTACTTC. The full variable domain, its missing parts supplied by reference TRBV5-1 and TRBJ2-7, is KAGVTQTPRYLIKTRGQQVTLSCSPISGHRSVSWYQQTPGQGLQFLFEYFSETQRNKGNFPGRFSGRQFSNSRSEMNVSTLELGDSALYLCASSISYEQYFGPGTRLTVT.

The V call is TRBV29-1, the J call TRBJ2-7; possible D gene TRBD1, 5 bases. Germline lookup yields CDR1 SQVTM and CDR2 ANQGSEA. CDR3 length equals 12 residues. Deletions cut 8 bases from V and 5 bases from J, with 16 bases between. The CDR3 is CSHDRTPNEQYF. CDR3 bases: TGCAGCCACGATAGGACACCCAACGAGCAGTACTTC.

This chain links TRBV30 with TRBJ2-1; D remains unclear. V lost 0 bases and J 7 bases, leaving 7 bases between the germline ends. The CDR3 has 12 residues. The germline V gene has CDR1 GTSNPN and CDR2 SVGIG (reference sequence). The CDR3 is CAWSVMDNEQFF. In DNA form, the CDR3 reads TGTGCCTGGAGTGTAATGGATAATGAGCAGTTCTTC.

CDR3 loop: CASNQGGGPLHF. The CDR3, as DNA: TGTGCCAGCAATCAGGGGGGAGGTCCCCTCCACTTT. The chain combines TRBV9 with TRBJ1-6; TRBD1 aligns across 7 bases. Per germline, CDR1 SGDLS and CDR2 YYNGEE. V trimming: 6 bases; J trimming: 13 bases; junction bases outside the gene matches: 7. There are 12 residues in the CDR3. Together with reference TRBV9 and TRBJ1-6, the CDR3 gives the full variable domain: DSGVTQTPKHLITATGQRVTLRCSPRSGDLSVYWYQQSLDQGLQFLIQYYNGEERAKGNILERFSAQQFPDLHSELNLSSLELGDSALYFCASNQGGGPLHFGNGTRLTVT.

The genes are TRBV19 and TRBJ2-2, with 10 bases lining up with TRBD2. V lost 6 bases and J lost 7; bases outside the gene matches: 5. The germline gives CDR1 LNHDA, CDR2 SQIVND (reference sequence). The CDR3 spans 14 residues. CDR3 DNA sequence: TGTGCCAGTAGCCCTAGCGGGGGCGGCGGGGAGCTGTTTTTT. This codes for CASSPSGGGGELFF. Combining the CDR3 with reference TRBV19 and TRBJ2-2 gives the whole variable domain DGGITQSPKYLFRKEGQNVTLSCEQNLNHDAMYWYRQDPGQGLRLIYYSQIVNDFQKGDIAEGYSVSREKKESFPLTVTSAQKNPTAFYLCASSPSGGGGELFFGEGSRLTVL.

The chain has TRBV19 and TRBJ2-7; a possible D gene is TRBD2 (6 bases). The CDR3 covers 15 residues. Germline V gives CDR1 LNHDA, CDR2 SQIVND (reference sequence). Trimming removed 6 bases at V and 2 bases at J, with 17 bases between. The CDR3 reads CASSPISGTAYEQYF. CDR3 coding DNA: TGTGCCAGTAGCCCGATTAGCGGAACGGCCTACGAGCAGTACTTC.